One and the same sample provided the 17 T cell receptor beta chains below, sequenced in a study of patients and donors after allogeneic stem cell transplantation. From the RT-PCR reads, TCRdb called clonotypes with MiXCR, one entry per CDR3 protein. The sample gives more than 9,000 distinct CDR3 sequences, less than 25% of which show up once; roughly 49% is in the top ten. The sample consisted of blood, either unsorted or a sorted T cell fraction (not recorded which). These receptors came from a human donor who was either an allogeneic HSCT recipient or a stem cell or donor lymphocyte infusion donor (not recorded which). It is not recorded whose cells these are; they may come from a transplant donor.

This chain links TRBV7-9 with TRBJ1-1; 8 bases map to TRBD1. With V trimmed by 5 bases and J by 8 bases, 4 bases remained unmatched. This CDR3 has 12 amino acids. Germline V CDR1 and CDR2: SEHNR, FQNEAQ (reference sequence). CDR3 DNA: TGTGCCAGCAGCAGGGACAGGCGCGAAGCTTTCTTT. It yields the protein CASSRDRREAFF.

The CDR3 nucleotides are TGTGCCAGCAGTTTAGGCAGGGGGTACAATCAGCCCCAGCATTTT. Amino acid sequence: CASSLGRGYNQPQHF. This chain connects TRBV12-3 or TRBV12-4 to TRBJ1-5, with 7 nucleotides matching TRBD1. This CDR3 is 15 amino acids long. Germline trimming cut 1 base from V and 3 bases from J; bases unmatched to any gene: 3.

DNA of the CDR3: TGTGCCTGGAGGAGGGCAGGGGATTCGGAGACCCAGTACTTC. Its translation is CAWRRAGDSETQYF. The J gene is TRBJ2-5, the V gene TRBV30, with a possible D match to TRBD1 (6 bases). V lost 3 bases to trimming and J lost 5 bases, with 16 bases between them. Germline V gives CDR1 GTSNPN, CDR2 SVGIG (reference sequence). The CDR3 runs to 14 residues.

The chain employs TRBV5-5 and TRBJ2-5; 9 bases are a match to TRBD1. The germline gives CDR1 SGHKS, CDR2 YYEKEE (reference sequence). The CDR3 runs to 14 residues. Trimming at V came to 0 bases and at J to 7 bases, leaving 4 bases not matched to a gene. As DNA, the CDR3 is TGTGCCAGCAGCTTGGAGGGACAGGGTTTGACCCAGTACTTC. Amino acid sequence: CASSLEGQGLTQYF.

This clonotype has more than one count but fewer than ten. This chain connects TRBV7-9 to TRBJ1-5, with D possibly matching TRBD1 (5 bases). V lost 5 bases, J lost 5 bases, and 16 bases lay in between. The CDR3 runs to 15 residues. Germline CDR1 SEHNR, CDR2 FQNEAQ (reference sequence). CDR3 nucleotide sequence: TGTGCCAGCAGCCCCCCCGGGGACGAAGATCAGCCCCAGCATTTT. Its translation is CASSPPGDEDQPQHF. Full variable domain (outside the CDR3, taken from reference TRBV7-9 and TRBJ1-5): DTGVSQNPRHKITKRGQNVTFRCDPISEHNRLYWYRQTLGQGPEFLTYFQNEAQLEKSRLLSDRFSAERPKGSFSTLEIQRTEQGDSAMYLCASSPPGDEDQPQHFGDGTRLSIL.

CDR3 sequence reads: CASSPYEPRTNEQFF. In DNA, the CDR3 is TGTGCCAGTAGCCCCTATGAACCTAGAACCAATGAGCAGTTCTTC. J is TRBJ2-1 and V is TRBV19; D gene unclear. V lost 6 bases and J lost 6, with 18 bases in between. Per the germline V gene, CDR1 is LNHDA and CDR2 is SQIVND (reference sequence). The CDR3 runs to 15 residues.

This clonotype was seen many times. The chain is built from TRBV4-2 and TRBJ2-7; tentatively, D is TRBD2 (5 bases). Germline CDR1 reads LGHNA; CDR2 reads YNFKEQ. This CDR3 region has 15 residues. V lost 0 bases to trimming and J lost 0 bases, with 9 bases between them. The CDR3 DNA reads as TGTGCCAGCAGCCAAGATAGAGGGAGCTCCTACGAGCAGTACTTC. Translated: CASSQDRGSSYEQYF.

The V call is TRBV9, the J call TRBJ1-2; a weak D match, TRBD1 (5 bases). This CDR3 region has 13 residues. Germline assignment: CDR1 SGDLS and CDR2 YYNGEE. V was trimmed by 6 bases and J by 2 bases, leaving 11 bases between them. CDR3 region: CASTPGMNYGYTF. In nucleotides, the CDR3 is TGTGCCAGCACGCCAGGGATGAACTATGGCTACACCTTC.

This clonotype came up a few times. The chain joins TRBV6-6 to TRBJ1-1; D possibly corresponds to TRBD1 (5 bases). The V end lost 10 bases, the J end lost 1 base, and 13 bases lay between the germline ends. Germline assignment: CDR1 MNHNY and CDR2 SVGAGI (reference sequence). The CDR3 is 13 residues long. The DNA for the CDR3 is TGTGCCACCAACGTTGACAGGAACACTGAAGCTTTCTTT. The encoded protein is CATNVDRNTEAFF.

Concerning this clonotype: The limits of the CDR3 on the DNA are not certain, so only TCRdb's listed CDR3 is given. This chain uses TRBV5-1 with TRBJ2-3; the table names TRBD1, a call not compared with the DNA. The CDR3 numbers 14 amino acids, ends counted. Looked up from germline, CDR1 is SGHRS and CDR2 is YFSETQ. The CDR3 sequence: CASTSGGPTDTQYF.

A few counts support this clonotype. The gene calls are TRBV6-5 and TRBJ1-1; D ambiguous. CDR1 and CDR2 (germline): MNHEY, SVGAGI. V lost 0 bases and J lost 5, with 7 bases in between. This CDR3 contains 13 residues. The DNA for the CDR3 is TGTGCCAGCAGTTACTCACCACAGACTGAAGCTTTCTTT. Amino acid sequence: CASSYSPQTEAFF.

A few counts support this clonotype. The chain has TRBV6-1 and TRBJ1-5, with D tentatively TRBD1 (6 bases). The germline CDR1 and CDR2 sequences are MNHNS and SASEGT. Trimming left V 4 bases short and J 0 bases short, with 7 bases between. The CDR3 is 14 amino acids. The CDR3 DNA sequence: TGTGCCAGCAGTGTACAGGGTAGCAATCAGCCCCAGCATTTT. It specifies CASSVQGSNQPQHF.

The chain has TRBV30 and TRBJ2-2, with no clear D. Germline V gene lookup returns CDR1 GTSNPN and CDR2 SVGIG (reference sequence). This CDR3 has 13 amino acids. V lost 3 bases to trimming and J lost 6 bases, with 11 bases between them. CDR3 protein: CAWSRLGSGELFF. CDR3 coding DNA: TGTGCCTGGAGCCGTCTAGGGTCCGGGGAGCTGTTTTTT.

The chain employs TRBV18 and TRBJ2-1, with TRBD1 matching over 10 bases. This CDR3 is 13 amino acids long. The germline gives CDR1 KGHSH, CDR2 LQKENI. The V gene end was trimmed by 4 bases and the J gene end by 12 bases; junction bases not matched to a gene: 6. The CDR3 DNA reads TGTGCCAGCTCACATTCCCGGGACAGGGGGCAGTTCTTC. Amino acid sequence: CASSHSRDRGQFF.

The chain has TRBV20-1 and TRBJ2-1; 14 bases line up with TRBD2. Germline trimming cut 3 bases from V and 7 bases from J; bases unmatched to any gene: 11. From germline, CDR1 is DFQATT and CDR2 SNEGSKA (reference sequence). The CDR3 has 17 residues. Here the CDR3 DNA reads TGCAGTGCTAGCAATCCGACTAGCGGGGGGGCCGCAAATGAGCAGTTCTTC. This sequence encodes CSASNPTSGGAANEQFF.

This clonotype is judged medium-sized. This chain connects TRBV5-6 to TRBJ1-5, with a tentative D call TRBD1 (6 bases). The germline V and J ends were trimmed by 0 bases and 0 bases, with 10 bases remaining between them. This CDR3 is 16 amino acids long. The germline V gene has CDR1 SGHDT and CDR2 YYEEEE. CDR3 in amino acids: CASSLGGGFSNQPQHF. In nucleotides, the CDR3 is TGTGCCAGCAGCTTGGGCGGGGGCTTTAGCAATCAGCCCCAGCATTTT.

The rearrangement links TRBV20-1 to TRBJ1-4; no definite D call. This CDR3 comprises 12 residues. V was clipped by 1 base and J by 5 bases, with 5 bases between them. Germline CDR1 DFQATT, CDR2 SNEGSKA (reference sequence). In DNA form, the CDR3 reads TGCAGTGCTAGAGTTGGAAATGAAAAACTGTTTTTT. It codes for CSARVGNEKLFF.